This TCR beta chain derives from a study of T cells in Graves' hyperthyroidism and ophthalmopathy. Amplification of TCR beta CDR3 regions used RNA as the template. The HTBI primer set served for first-round RT-PCR of the TCR CDR3. Each CDR3 protein is one row after TCRdb ran MiXCR on the multiplex PCR reads. The data contain 550,000 to 600,000 distinct CDR3 sequences, 16% of them singletons. V shed 6 bases and J shed 13 bases, with 21 bases lying between them. There are 13 residues in the CDR3. Germline V gene lookup returns CDR1 PRHDT and CDR2 FYEKMQ (reference sequence). Findings and limits, study-wide: Through a model of 13 V-J features, ophthalmopathy was separated from stable hyperthyroidism.

In the case of this clonotype: Its specificity is unknown.

Diagnosis rested on symptoms, serum thyroxine and TRAb, thyroid ultrasound, and orbital computed tomography. The V call is TRBV13, the J call TRBJ1-1; D call uncertain. The sample comprised blood. This sequence was found in a woman aged 18-29 years with Graves' hyperthyroidism. The DNA of the CDR3 is TGTGCCAGCAGGGAACCGGGATCCAATGAGGTTTTCTTT. It encodes CASREPGSNEVFF. The full variable domain, completed using reference TRBV13 and TRBJ1-1, is AAGVIQSPRHLIKEKRETATLKCYPIPRHDTVYWYQQGPGQDPQFLISFYEKMQSDKGSIPDRFSAQQFSDYHSELNMSSLELGDSALYFCASREPGSNEVFFGQGTRLTVV.